This T cell receptor (beta chain) comes out of a study of T cell responses to AZD1222 COVID-19 vaccine. Study-wide background: Pooling was applied to second doses at about 4 or about 12 weeks. Whole-study findings and limits: Reportedly, close to half of spike-specific TCRs are directed against unmutated variant regions. Two AZD1222 administrations were followed by greater Spike-specific TCR breadth and depth. Only five or six individuals given AZD1222 were seropositive at baseline.

Libraries were prepared by immunoSEQ multiplex PCR; TCRdb keeps only in-frame clonotypes and omits some of them. The table has some 140,000 clones, roughly nine tenths seen once. CDR3 length: 14 amino acids. Trimming pared 4 bases from V and 3 bases from J, leaving 10 bases between. Germline CDR1 MNHEY, CDR2 SMNVEV (reference sequence). Of note for this clone: No antigen is known for it.

This specimen was peripheral blood, taken on day 0 of AZD1222 vaccination. The chain links TRBV27 to TRBJ1-5, with TRBD1 as a possible D gene (5 bases). The sequence was collected from an adult in good health. CDR3 sequence reads: CASSYAGINQPQHF. The CDR3 DNA is TGTGCCAGCAGTTACGCAGGGATCAATCAGCCCCAGCATTTT.